The 17 T cell receptor beta chains reported below all come from one sample, sequenced in a study of early T cells in non-severe SARS-CoV-2 infection. TCRdb reanalysed the 5' RACE reads using MiXCR and keeps one entry per CDR3 protein. The data contain approximately 70,000 distinct CDR3 sequences, more than 10% of them singletons. This material consisted of whole blood, taken at baseline. These receptors were obtained from an adult who was a healthcare worker with PCR-confirmed SARS-CoV-2 infection or an uninfected control (not recorded which). The donor label of this sample is uncertain.

This clonotype was picked up one time. This chain uses TRBV6-5 with TRBJ2-1, with D unresolved. Germline V lookup: CDR1 MNHEY, CDR2 SVGAGI. The V end lost 6 bases, the J end lost 7 bases, and 22 bases lay between the germline ends. The CDR3 is made up of 16 amino acids. The CDR3 protein is CASRRAPLGNTNEQFF. The CDR3 region has the DNA TGTGCCAGCAGGCGCGCCCCCCTTGGGAACACTAATGAGCAGTTCTTC.

This chain's CDR3 is CATSDTGTSGKADTQYF. The CDR3 DNA sequence: TGTGCCACCAGTGATACCGGGACTAGCGGGAAGGCAGATACGCAGTATTTT. The chain recombines TRBV24-1 with TRBJ2-3, with 13 nucleotides matching TRBD2. Germline V lookup: CDR1 KGHDR, CDR2 SFDVKD. The CDR3 covers 17 residues. V lost 3 bases and J lost 4; bases outside the gene matches: 6.

CDR3 residues: CASSWGQGYGYTF. The CDR3, as DNA: TGTGCCAGCAGCTGGGGACAGGGGTATGGCTACACCTTC. The genes are TRBV12-3 or TRBV12-4 and TRBJ1-2; 10 bases align to TRBD1. The CDR3 covers 13 residues. Trimming cost V 6 bases and J 5 bases; bases outside gene matches: 3.

This clonotype occurred many times. The V call is TRBV29-1, the J call TRBJ2-6, with a tentative D call TRBD2 (7 bases). This CDR3 has 17 residues. Germline V gene lookup returns CDR1 SQVTM and CDR2 ANQGSEA. Trimming left V 8 bases short and J 0 bases short, with 20 bases between. The CDR3 DNA follows: TGCAGCACCTCACAGGGACTATCCCCCTCTGGGGCCAACGTCCTGACTTTC. Translation gives CSTSQGLSPSGANVLTF. Full variable domain (rest looked up from reference TRBV29-1 and TRBJ2-6): SAVISQKPSRDICQRGTSLTIQCQVDSQVTMMFWYRQQPGQSLTLIATANQGSEATYESGFVIDKFPISRPNLTFSTLTVSNMSPEDSSIYLCSTSQGLSPSGANVLTFGAGSRLTVL.

The rearrangement uses TRBV19 and TRBJ2-3; D is perhaps TRBD1 or TRBD2 (5 bases each). Per the germline V gene, CDR1 is LNHDA and CDR2 is SQIVND (reference sequence). This CDR3 has 15 amino acids. Trimming removed 5 bases at V and 8 bases at J, with 20 bases between. The CDR3 here is CASSQPGPPTGTQYF. The CDR3, as DNA: TGTGCCAGTAGTCAGCCGGGACCTCCAACGGGTACGCAGTATTTT.

This clonotype was counted ten times or more. V is TRBV2 and J is TRBJ2-3, with TRBD2 matching 7 bases. V was clipped by 7 bases and J by 3 bases; unmatched bases: 13. The CDR3 consists of 16 residues. CDR1 is SNHLY and CDR2 is FYNNEI in the germline V gene. The CDR3 coding sequence is TGTGCCAGCATCGAGGGTGGAGCGGGACGGACAGATACGCAGTATTTT. Residues: CASIEGGAGRTDTQYF. The variable domain in full, with the rest retrieved from reference TRBV2 and TRBJ2-3, is EPEVTQTPSHQVTQMGQEVILRCVPISNHLYFYWYRQILGQKVEFLVSFYNNEISEKSEIFDDQFSVERPDGSNFTLKIRSTKLEDSAMYFCASIEGGAGRTDTQYFGPGTRLTVL.

This clonotype was observed a few times. CDR3 DNA: TGTGCCAGCAGTTACTCGCGGAGCACAGATAGCAATCAGCCCCAGCATTTT. The encoded protein is CASSYSRSTDSNQPQHF. The chain links TRBV6-2 or TRBV6-3 to TRBJ1-5, with unresolved D. V lost 0 bases, J lost 0 bases, and 12 bases lay in between. Germline CDR1 is MNHEY and CDR2 is SVGEGT. The CDR3 has 17 residues.

In its sample, this clonotype was seen a few times. V gene TRBV12-3 or TRBV12-4 combines with J gene TRBJ2-4; no reliable D call. The CDR3 totals 16 residues. The V gene lost 2 bases and the J gene lost 0 bases, with 11 bases spanning the gap. The CDR3 region is CASSLSQTVAKNIQYF. In DNA, the CDR3 is TGTGCCAGCAGTTTATCCCAGACTGTAGCCAAAAACATTCAGTACTTC.

The CDR3 DNA reads as TGTGCCATCAGTGAGTCGTACGGCGGCACTGAAGCTTTCTTT. Its protein is CAISESYGGTEAFF. This chain links TRBV10-3 with TRBJ1-1; D is unresolved. V was shortened by 0 bases and J by 4 bases, with 9 bases between the two germline ends. The CDR3 sequence is 14 residues long. CDR1 is ENHRY, CDR2 SYGVKD, per germline.

This clonotype was counted many times. The V gene is TRBV12-3 or TRBV12-4, the J gene TRBJ2-7; 9 bases agree with TRBD2. CDR3 length: 15 amino acids. V lost 4 bases, J lost 5 bases, and 9 bases stayed unmatched. CDR3 sequence reads: CASSSPPSGVDEQYF. In DNA form, the CDR3 reads TGTGCCAGCAGTTCCCCTCCTAGCGGGGTAGACGAGCAGTACTTC.

This clonotype was counted between two and nine times. CDR3 sequence: CASSRGLAGGVTGELFF. For the CDR3, the DNA is TGTGCCAGCAGCCGGGGACTAGCGGGAGGAGTCACCGGGGAGCTGTTTTTT. The chain employs TRBV11-3 and TRBJ2-2; 15 bases align to TRBD2. The CDR3 totals 17 residues. Per the germline V gene, CDR1 is SGHNT and CDR2 is YENEEA. V lost 5 bases and J lost 4; bases outside the gene matches: 5.

This clonotype has a handful of counts. This chain connects TRBV5-6 to TRBJ2-2, with D possibly TRBD1 on 5 matching bases. V was trimmed by 1 base and J by 0 bases, leaving 7 bases between them. This CDR3 region has 15 residues. Germline values: CDR1 SGHDT, CDR2 YYEEEE. CDR3 sequence: CASSLWGSNTGELFF. DNA of the CDR3: TGTGCCAGCAGCTTGTGGGGCTCGAACACCGGGGAGCTGTTTTTT.

This clonotype turned up a few times. The chain couples TRBV12-3 or TRBV12-4 to TRBJ1-5; unclear D gene. The CDR3 contains 13 residues. V lost 7 bases to trimming and J lost 5 bases, with 12 bases between them. The CDR3 loop is CASKVGGHQPQHF. The CDR3 DNA reads TGTGCCAGCAAAGTCGGAGGGCATCAGCCCCAGCATTTT.

This clonotype was detected many times. This sequence joins TRBV7-7 and TRBJ2-3; the D is unclear. Trimming removed 1 base at V and 1 base at J, with 6 bases between. There are 14 residues in the CDR3. Germline-derived CDR1 and CDR2 are SSHAT and FNYEAQ (reference sequence). The CDR3, as DNA: TGTGCCAGCAGCTTAGGCCCGGGCACAGATACGCAGTATTTT. Encoded protein: CASSLGPGTDTQYF.

This clonotype occurred a few times. This chain links TRBV29-1 with TRBJ2-3; D is perhaps TRBD2 (6 bases). Germline V gene data show CDR1 as SQVTM and CDR2 as ANQGSEA. V dropped 6 bases and J dropped 6 bases, with 16 bases sitting between them. The CDR3 totals 13 residues. CDR3 nucleotide sequence: TGCAGCGTGGGCGGCGGGATCGGGGATACGCAGTATTTT. It yields the protein CSVGGGIGDTQYF.

This clonotype was counted between two and nine times. The chain uses TRBV10-2 and TRBJ1-4; TRBD1 agrees at 8 bases. J was trimmed by 6 bases and V by 6 bases; bases with no gene match: 9. CDR1 is WSHSY and CDR2 is SAAADI in the germline V gene. The length of the CDR3 is 15 residues. The CDR3 DNA reads as TGCGCCAGCAGCCTCCGGGTGACAGGGGATGAAAAACTGTTTTTT. Translation gives CASSLRVTGDEKLFF.

With respect to this clonotype: A read error may produce the germline difference seen at one junction end. The chain couples TRBV6-5 to TRBJ1-1; D is perhaps TRBD1 (5 bases). The CDR3 covers 11 residues. Germline V gene lookup returns CDR1 MNHEY and CDR2 SVGAGI. CDR3 sequence: CANSSLRGTFF. Here the CDR3 DNA reads TGTGCCAACAGTTCCCTGAGGGGAACTTTCTTT.